Here is one T cell receptor (beta chain) with its context. This clonotype showed up many times. Its antigen has not been determined. No qualities accompany the bases; no much larger clone lies one base away. Library generation was performed with 5' RACE. Sequencing was carried out with a NextSeq 500. In the TCR library protocol, unique molecular identifiers were attached to individual cDNA molecules to correct for PCR bias and sequencing error. Both TCR alpha and beta chains were sequenced, and tight co-correlation was observed between alpha and beta sequence abundances in each sample. Turning to the authors' computational methods: Decombinator V4 was used to perform V gene, J gene and CDR3 annotation of TCR sequences. TCRs were defined as expanded if a significant change between any two time points was detected under a Poisson model with p below 0.0001. TCR abundances were normalised to the total number of TCRs sequenced per sample and were expressed as counts per million. TRAV1-2 paired with TRAJ12, TRAJ20 or TRAJ33 defined MAIT TCRs, while TRAV10 paired with TRAJ18 defined iNKT TCRs. VDJdb, accessed 1 November 2021, was searched for CMV, EBV and SARS-CoV-2 annotated TCRs, with TCRs annotated for multiple antigens excluded. TCRdb itself trimmed the public reads at Q25 with fastp, ran MiXCR and retained productive beta chains. All rows with the same CDR3 protein become a single entry with the most common DNA and genes. These V and J calls rely on TCRdb rather than the paper's analysis. The table for this sample lists more than 45,000 distinct CDR3 sequences; 12% of them were counted only once. The ten top clones hold over 3% of the sample.

The data stem from a study of early T cells in non-severe SARS-CoV-2 infection (dated by TCRdb to about 2021). Notes on the research overall: Because TCR sequencing was done on bulk RNA from unsorted whole blood, the alpha and beta chains could not be paired.

A case-control design nested within a healthcare worker cohort in London, UK, was used, with weekly nasopharyngeal swab PCR tests and blood sampling performed. Healthcare workers were enrolled in the week of the UK lockdown, from 23 to 31 March 2020, and were followed every week for up to roughly 15 weeks. The CDR3 sequence holds 13 residues, the cysteine and phenylalanine included. Just the 39-base CDR3 DNA is kept, in frame starting at base 1. The junction shows trimming of 2 bases on V and 7 bases on J, and the gene matches do not reach 3 bases of it. In the germline V gene, CDR1 corresponds to SNHLY and CDR2 to FYNNEI. Beyond this particular receptor, the publication reports: Matching against VDJdb was skewed toward anti-spike CD8 responses, likely underestimated virus-specific expansions, and missed private and CD4 specificities.

Recombination linked TRBV2 to TRBJ1-1; 8 nucleotides in the junction match TRBD1. The receptor comes from an adult who was a healthcare worker with PCR-confirmed SARS-CoV-2 infection or an uninfected control (not recorded which). Material: whole blood. The nucleotide sequence reads TGTGCCAGCAGTGAACAGGGGGCTGATGAAGCTTTCTTT. The encoded protein is CASSEQGADEAFF.